A single sample gave rise to the 21 T cell receptor beta chains below, sequenced in a study of blood T cells in healthy people across ages (dated by TCRdb to between 2014 and 2017). The library was made by 5' RACE. Sequencing took place on an Illumina HiSeq 2500. A second PCR of about 7 to 12 cycles was run with a J-beta primer mix and a sample-barcoded 5' primer. The public reads were run again by TCRdb, first through fastp at Q25 and then through MiXCR, and only productive beta chains were kept. Each CDR3 protein appears once, grouped with its most common genes and DNA. Recorded for this sample are over 950,000 distinct CDR3 sequences; just over 50% of them occurred a single time. The ten largest make up about a fifth of the sample. The specimen was blood. The receptors come from a woman aged 60-75 years in good health.

The rearrangement links TRBV20-1 to TRBJ2-6; 8 bases map to TRBD2. V lost 6 bases and J lost 0; bases outside the gene matches: 1. The CDR3 extends over 14 amino acids. Per germline, CDR1 DFQATT and CDR2 SNEGSKA (reference sequence). The CDR3 loop reads CSAGRVSGANVLTF. CDR3 nucleotide sequence: TGCAGTGCCGGGAGGGTCTCTGGGGCCAACGTCCTGACTTTC.

The chain links TRBV7-8 to TRBJ2-5, with D unclear. The J call could be wrong; TRBJ2-7 is a better fit for the DNA end. Germline V lookup: CDR1 SGHVS, CDR2 FQNEAQ. The CDR3 length is 13 residues. CDR3 sequence reads: CASSLYSRYEQYF. The CDR3 DNA sequence: TGTGCCAGCAGCTTATACTCGCGATACGAGCAGTACTTC.

J is TRBJ2-1 and V is TRBV7-2, with D possibly being TRBD1 or TRBD2 (6 bases each). V gave up 2 bases and J gave up 2 bases, with 13 bases separating them. The germline V gene encodes CDR1 SGHTA and CDR2 FQGNSA. This CDR3 is built from 16 residues. The CDR3 DNA reads TGTGCCAGCAGCTTACACGGGGGCAATACCTACAATGAGCAGTTCTTC. Translating gives CASSLHGGNTYNEQFF.

This clonotype has just one count. DNA for the CDR3: TGTGCCAGCAGCGTCTCTAGGGTTCACGAGCAGTACTTC. This codes for CASSVSRVHEQYF. The genes are TRBV5-6 and TRBJ2-7; D is unclear. V was clipped by 4 bases and J by 5 bases, with 13 bases between them. CDR1 is SGHDT, CDR2 YYEEEE, per germline. The CDR3 is 13 amino acids.

V is TRBV29-1 and J is TRBJ2-3, with D tentatively TRBD1 (5 bases). Germline-derived CDR1 and CDR2 are SQVTM and ANQGSEA. Trimming removed 7 bases from V and 0 bases from J, with 11 bases in between. CDR3 length: 13 amino acids. The CDR3 protein is CSADSTSTDTQYF. The CDR3 DNA reads TGCAGCGCTGACAGCACTAGCACAGATACGCAGTATTTT.

The rearrangement links TRBV2 to TRBJ2-7; 8 bases match TRBD1. The CDR3 is 13 amino acids. With V trimmed by 8 bases and J by 7 bases, 10 bases remained unmatched. The germline CDR1 and CDR2 sequences are SNHLY and FYNNEI. The CDR3 coding sequence is TGTGCCAGCCGCGGGCAGGGGGCGTGGGAGCAGTACTTC. Amino acid sequence: CASRGQGAWEQYF.

This clonotype showed up just once. V usage is TRBV28 and J usage is TRBJ1-6; possibly TRBD1 for D (6 bases). V was shortened by 6 bases and J by 7 bases, with 13 bases between the two germline ends. This CDR3 comprises 14 residues. The V gene's germline CDR1 is MDHEN and CDR2 SYDVKM. The CDR3 here is CASREGHQNSPLHF. As DNA, the CDR3 is TGTGCCAGCAGGGAGGGACATCAGAATTCACCCCTCCACTTT.

The sample holds a few counts of this clonotype. This chain joins TRBV5-6 and TRBJ2-1; 11 nucleotides match TRBD2. The CDR3 runs to 16 residues. V lost 0 bases and J lost 8; bases outside the gene matches: 7. Germline CDR1 is SGHDT and CDR2 is YYEEEE. CDR3 protein: CASSLGSGRAFYEQFF. In DNA, the CDR3 is TGTGCCAGCAGCTTGGGTAGCGGGAGGGCCTTTTATGAGCAGTTCTTC.

This clonotype was recorded a few times. The V call is TRBV11-1, the J call TRBJ2-5; the D gene is possibly TRBD2 (6 bases). The V end lost 5 bases, the J end lost 3 bases, and 16 bases lay between the germline ends. Germline values: CDR1 SGHAT, CDR2 FQDESV (reference sequence). This CDR3 has 15 amino acids. The CDR3 nucleotides are TGTGCCAGCAGCGGGCCAGGAGTAGCGGAAGAGACCCAGTACTTC. Protein: CASSGPGVAEETQYF.

The chain uses TRBV2 and TRBJ1-2, with a weak D call TRBD1 (5 bases). The germline CDR1 and CDR2 sequences are SNHLY and FYNNEI. Deletions cut 0 bases from V and 5 bases from J, with 16 bases between. The length of the CDR3 is 16 residues. CDR3 region: CASSEALSGTGYGYTF. CDR3 bases: TGTGCCAGCAGTGAAGCGCTTAGTGGGACTGGGTATGGCTACACCTTC.

The chain recombines TRBV20-1 with TRBJ2-1; 8 nucleotides match TRBD2. Germline V gene lookup returns CDR1 DFQATT and CDR2 SNEGSKA (reference sequence). The CDR3 is 15 residues long. V shed 0 bases, J shed 1 base, and the junction held 2 bases outside the gene matches. CDR3 sequence reads: CSARDPSGSYNEQFF. DNA for the CDR3: TGCAGTGCTAGAGATCCTAGCGGGTCCTACAATGAGCAGTTCTTC.

The table lists this clonotype with a count of one. The CDR3 reads CASRMVEDSPLHF. CDR3 in DNA: TGTGCCAGCCGGATGGTTGAGGATTCACCCCTCCACTTT. The rearrangement uses TRBV6-5 and TRBJ1-6; D not certain. V gave up 8 bases and J gave up 8 bases, with 13 bases separating them. Germline values: CDR1 MNHEY, CDR2 SVGAGI. The CDR3 is 13 amino acids.

This clonotype showed up just a few times. This chain connects TRBV10-3 to TRBJ1-2; unclear D gene. CDR1 and CDR2 from the germline V gene are ENHRY and SYGVKD. Between the trimmed V and J ends, which lost 3 bases and 6 bases, there was a span of 14 bases. The CDR3 extends over 14 amino acids. CDR3 sequence (DNA): TGTGCCATCAGTGAACCACGACGTACGGATGGCTACACCTTC. Residues: CAISEPRRTDGYTF.

The V and J genes are TRBV2 and TRBJ2-7; 8 nucleotides agree with TRBD1. CDR1 and CDR2 from the germline V gene are SNHLY and FYNNEI. The CDR3 contains 15 residues. Losses at the gene ends were 0 bases for V and 4 bases for J; bases not matched to a gene: 5. CDR3 in amino acids: CASSEARDRKYEQYF. DNA of the CDR3: TGTGCCAGCAGTGAAGCCCGGGACAGGAAGTACGAGCAGTACTTC.

The gene calls are TRBV28 and TRBJ2-7, with D hard to call. The germline V gene encodes CDR1 MDHEN and CDR2 SYDVKM. The CDR3 has 13 amino acids. Trimming removed 6 bases at V and 0 bases at J, with 9 bases between. The CDR3 DNA reads as TGTGCCAGCAGGCTACAGAGCTCCTACGAGCAGTACTTC. Translated, it gives CASRLQSSYEQYF.

Regarding this clonotype: A read error may produce the germline difference seen at one junction end. The gene calls are TRBV28 and TRBJ1-4; D might be TRBD1 (6 bases). From germline, CDR1 is MDHEN and CDR2 SYDVKM. This CDR3 contains 12 residues. DNA of the CDR3: TGTGCCTGCACAGGGATCAATGGAAAACTGTTTTTT. Translating it yields CACTGINGKLFF. Based on the CDR3 plus reference TRBV28 and TRBJ1-4, the full variable domain is DVKVTQSSRYLVKRTGEKVFLECVQDMDHENMFWYRQDPGLGLRLIYFSYDVKMKEKGDIPEGYSVSREKKERFSLILESASTNQTSMYLCACTGINGKLFFGSGTQLSVL.

This clonotype was seen more than once but under ten times. The chain links TRBV29-1 to TRBJ2-7, with unresolved D. Germline values: CDR1 SQVTM, CDR2 ANQGSEA. This CDR3 contains 14 residues. Trimming took off 0 bases at V and 7 bases at J, with 16 bases between the two ends. This CDR3 reads CSVEDRRKYNEQYF. The CDR3 bases are TGCAGCGTTGAAGATAGGCGGAAGTACAATGAGCAGTACTTC.

This chain uses TRBV2 with TRBJ2-7, with TRBD2 matching 12 bases. CDR1 SNHLY and CDR2 FYNNEI come from the germline V gene. V lost 6 bases, J lost 3 bases, and 9 bases stayed unmatched. CDR3 length: 16 residues. The CDR3 sequence: CASRGTSGRYIYEQYF. The CDR3 region has the DNA TGTGCCAGCAGGGGAACTAGCGGGAGGTACATCTACGAGCAGTACTTC.

The table lists this clonotype with a few counts. The chain carries TRBV7-9 and TRBJ2-7; D not resolved. The germline CDR1 and CDR2 sequences are SEHNR and FQNEAQ (reference sequence). Trimming left V 2 bases short and J 0 bases short, with 8 bases between. The CDR3 extends over 14 amino acids. The CDR3 sequence is CASSLIPSSYEQYF. In DNA form, the CDR3 reads TGTGCCAGCAGCTTAATTCCGAGCTCCTACGAGCAGTACTTC.

This clonotype was found once. The chain links TRBV20-1 to TRBJ1-5; D is possibly TRBD1 (6 bases). The CDR3 runs 15 residues. V lost 5 bases to trimming and J lost 0 bases, with 14 bases between them. Germline V gene sequence: CDR1 DFQATT, CDR2 SNEGSKA (reference sequence). CDR3 sequence (DNA): TGCAGTGCTGCCGGGACAAGATATAGCAATCAGCCCCAGCATTTT. Amino acid sequence: CSAAGTRYSNQPQHF.

The genes are TRBV5-1 and TRBJ2-1, with a possible D match to TRBD2 (5 bases). This CDR3 is built from 13 residues. V lost 0 bases and J lost 8, with 9 bases in between. The germline CDR1 and CDR2 sequences are SGHRS and YFSETQ. The CDR3 nucleotides read TGCGCCAGCAGCTTGGGGGCGAGGGATGAGCAGTTCTTC. It yields the protein CASSLGARDEQFF.